Listed below are T cell receptor beta chains from one sample, sequenced in a study of CD8+CD57+ T cells in acquired aplastic anemia. A single record per CDR3 protein comes from TCRdb applying MiXCR to the reads. The sample has around 400,000 distinct CDR3 sequences; 60% to 80% are singletons. The specimen was sorted CD4+, CD8+, or CD8+CD57+ T cells (not recorded which) from PBMCs. The source of these receptors is a human donor in good health, serving as a control. The CDR3 runs from the conserved cysteine through the conserved F or W. Fields, in order: V gene, CDR3 length, D gene, J gene, clone size, CDR3 protein, CDR3 DNA. The D gene is left open where the match is weak. The size field is filled for only some rows; it gives once, few, many or a size class.

TRBV7-2	15	.	TRBJ2-3	.	CASTVMAGTGDTQYF	TGTGCCAGCACCGTGATGGCGGGGACCGGAGATACGCAGTATTTT
TRBV6-1	12	.	TRBJ2-7	many	CASTQASYEQYF	TGTGCCAGCACCCAGGCCTCCTACGAGCAGTACTTC
TRBV10-3	16	TRBD2	TRBJ2-3	many	CAISGRAGGRTDTQYF	TGTGCCATCAGTGGTCGCGCGGGGGGGCGCACAGATACGCAGTATTTT
TRBV7-2	15	.	TRBJ2-7	once	CASSPRPGTDEQFYF	TGTGCCAGCAGCCCGAGGCCGGGGACGGATGAGCAGTTCTACTTC
TRBV9	16	.	TRBJ2-3	.	CASSAGGTDYNSPQYF	TGTGCCAGCAGCGCCGGGGGGACAGACTACAATTCACCGCAGTATTTT
TRBV25-1	15	TRBD1	TRBJ2-5	.	CASSDREGAKETQYF	TGTGCCAGCAGTGATCGAGAGGGGGCCAAGGAGACCCAGTACTTC
TRBV20-1	15	.	TRBJ2-7	.	CSAARLTGSAYEQYF	TGCAGTGCCGCAAGACTCACAGGGTCGGCCTACGAGCAGTACTTC
TRBV5-4	11	.	TRBJ2-7	.	CASSPDAEQYF	TGTGCCAGCAGCCCCGACGCAGAGCAGTACTTC
TRBV7-9	12	.	TRBJ1-2	.	CASSQEGIGYTF	TGTGCCAGCAGTCAAGAAGGGATTGGCTACACCTTC
TRBV20-1	13	.	TRBJ1-5	many	CSAIRDGDQPQHF	TGCAGTGCTATTAGGGACGGAGATCAGCCCCAGCATTTT
TRBV11-2	15	.	TRBJ2-1	.	CASSPHQGAYNEQFF	TGTGCCAGCAGCCCCCATCAGGGAGCGTACAATGAGCAGTTCTTC
TRBV7-3	15	.	TRBJ2-3	.	CASSQQGARTDTQYF	TGCGCCAGCAGCCAACAGGGAGCTAGAACAGATACGCAGTATTTT
TRBV5-1	15	.	TRBJ2-7	.	CASSRSEGLAYEQYF	TGCGCCAGCAGCCGATCTGAGGGGCTCGCCTACGAGCAGTACTTC
TRBV24-1	14	.	TRBJ2-7	.	CATSDSHSTGEQYF	TGTGCCACCAGTGATTCCCATTCCACCGGCGAGCAGTACTTC
TRBV15	15	TRBD2	TRBJ2-5	few	CATSSTGGPGETQYF	TGTGCCACCAGCTCCACGGGGGGGCCGGGAGAGACCCAGTACTTC
TRBV9	15	.	TRBJ2-2	.	CASSGRDRDSYNVFF	TGTGCCAGCAGCGGGAGGGATCGTGACTCCTACAATGTGTTTTTT
TRBV12-5	12	.	TRBJ2-7	once	CASGLVGGEQYF	TGTGCTAGTGGTTTAGTCGGCGGCGAGCAGTACTTC
TRBV6-5	15	.	TRBJ1-4	.	CASSRGGAGREKLFF	TGTGCCAGCAGTAGAGGTGGGGCAGGGCGGGAAAAACTGTTTTTT
TRBV12-3/TRBV12-4	14	.	TRBJ1-2	.	CASSFKGANYGYTF	TGTGCCAGCAGTTTTAAGGGGGCTAACTATGGCTACACCTTC
TRBV9	17	.	TRBJ1-6	.	CASSASGTRGEKPPLHF	TGTGCCAGCAGCGCGTCCGGGACACGAGGCGAAAAACCACCCCTCCACTTT
TRBV24-1	13	.	TRBJ1-2	.	CATSELGNYEQSF	TGTGCCACCAGTGAGTTAGGTAACTACGAGCAGTCCTTC
TRBV19	15	.	TRBJ2-5	.	CASHVSGGLQETQYF	TGTGCCAGTCACGTTTCCGGGGGCCTCCAAGAGACCCAGTACTTC
TRBV6-5	14	TRBD1	TRBJ2-1	.	CASSRQGRYDEQFF	TGTGCCAGCAGTAGACAGGGGCGGTACGATGAGCAGTTCTTC
TRBV12-3/TRBV12-4	13	.	TRBJ1-1	.	CAISHPEGTEAFF	TGTGCCATCAGCCACCCTGAGGGCACTGAAGCTTTCTTT
TRBV7-2	15	.	TRBJ2-7	.	CASRQLGQRSYEQYF	TGTGCCAGCCGCCAGCTGGGCCAGCGATCCTACGAGCAGTACTTC
TRBV7-6	17	TRBD1	TRBJ1-1	few	CASSPKPGQGRCTEAFF	TGTGCCAGCAGCCCCAAACCGGGACAGGGCCGTTGCACTGAAGCTTTCTTT
TRBV7-2	14	TRBD1	TRBJ1-2	.	CASSFSGTDYGYTF	TGTGCCAGCAGCTTTTCTGGGACAGACTATGGCTACACCTTC
TRBV14	15	TRBD1	TRBJ1-2	.	CASSLGTGGFYGYTF	TGTGCCAGCAGTCTTGGGACAGGGGGCTTCTATGGCTACACCTTC
TRBV5-6	14	.	TRBJ1-6	many	CASSLGHNISPLHF	TGTGCCAGCAGTCTAGGACACAATATTTCACCCCTCCACTTT
TRBV5-5	14	.	TRBJ1-2	.	CASSVDDDGYGYTF	TGTGCCAGCAGCGTGGACGACGACGGCTATGGCTACACCTTC